The 17 T cell receptor beta chains below come from one sample, sequenced in a study of PD-L1 blockade in urothelial cancer. TCRdb's copy holds only in-frame clones and misses some; the assay was immunoSEQ multiplex PCR. The table has around 45,000 clones, 88% seen once; the top ten hold over 12%. The sample in question was PBMCs, obtained around atezolizumab (anti-PD-L1) treatment. The source is a woman in her sixties with urothelial cancer.

V usage is TRBV27 and J usage is TRBJ2-7; D is undetermined. Germline CDR1 MNHEY, CDR2 SMNVEV (reference sequence). The V end was cut by 0 bases, the J end by 1 base, with 4 bases between. The CDR3 extends over 13 amino acids. The CDR3 nucleotides are TGTGCCAGCAGTTTATCGGAGTCCTACGAGCAGTACTTC. Translation gives CASSLSESYEQYF.

This chain links TRBV28 with TRBJ1-1; 7 bases map to TRBD1. Germline CDR1 and CDR2: MDHEN and SYDVKM. V dropped 6 bases and J dropped 4; count of bases not matched to a gene: 5. This CDR3 region has 13 residues. The CDR3 DNA follows: TGTGCCAGCAGGAGGGACAGCGGCACTGAAGCTTTCTTT. This gives the protein CASRRDSGTEAFF.

V and J are TRBV28 and TRBJ2-7; perhaps TRBD1 as D (6 bases). V was clipped by 6 bases and J by 9 bases, with 18 bases between them. The CDR3 contains 13 residues. The germline V gene has CDR1 MDHEN and CDR2 SYDVKM. The DNA of the CDR3 is TGTGCCAGCAGACGGACAGCTGGATTGCGGCAGTACTTC. The encoded protein is CASRRTAGLRQYF.

The rearrangement joins TRBV7-2 to TRBJ2-5; D is perhaps TRBD2 (7 bases). Trimming removed 2 bases at V and 2 bases at J, with 12 bases between. Germline V CDR1 and CDR2: SGHTA, FQGNSA. The CDR3 loop spans 15 amino acids. Here the CDR3 DNA reads TGTGCCAGCAGCTTAATGCGGGGGCCTCAAGAGACCCAGTACTTC. This encodes CASSLMRGPQETQYF.

The J gene is TRBJ1-1, the V gene TRBV28; perhaps TRBD1 as D (6 bases). CDR3 size: 19 residues. V was trimmed by 3 bases and J by 5 bases, leaving 28 bases between them. Germline V CDR1 and CDR2: MDHEN, SYDVKM. CDR3 nucleotide sequence: TGTGCCAGCAGTTTTAGGGGGTGGGCGTCACAGGGTGGGTGGACTGAAGCTTTCTTT. This gives the protein CASSFRGWASQGGWTEAFF. The full variable domain, in which reference TRBV28 and TRBJ1-1 provide the parts outside the CDR3, is DVKVTQSSRYLVKRTGEKVFLECVQDMDHENMFWYRQDPGLGLRLIYFSYDVKMKEKGDIPEGYSVSREKKERFSLILESASTNQTSMYLCASSFRGWASQGGWTEAFFGQGTRLTVV.

The chain links TRBV14 to TRBJ2-5, with a possible D match to TRBD1 (5 bases). The CDR3 extends over 14 amino acids. Trimming stripped 5 bases from V and 3 bases from J, with 13 bases between. Germline V gene sequence: CDR1 SGHDN, CDR2 FVKESK. The CDR3 sequence is CASSGDSAKETQYF. CDR3 nucleotide sequence: TGTGCCAGCAGCGGCGACAGTGCTAAAGAGACCCAGTACTTC.

The chain uses TRBV28 and TRBJ2-7, with D perhaps matching TRBD1 (6 bases). V was cut by 3 bases and J by 3 bases, with 18 bases left in between. The CDR3 consists of 16 residues. Germline loops: CDR1 MDHEN, CDR2 SYDVKM. The CDR3 sequence is CASSLWGRRDYYEQYF. The CDR3 DNA reads as TGTGCCAGCAGTTTGTGGGGGCGGAGAGACTACTACGAGCAGTACTTC.

The chain carries TRBV15 and TRBJ1-5, with 9 positions matching TRBD1. V shed 0 bases and J 6 bases; nucleotides not matched to a gene: 6. Germline assignment: CDR1 LNHNV and CDR2 YYDKDF (reference sequence). The CDR3 is made up of 16 amino acids. The CDR3 DNA reads TGTGCCACCAGCAGAGAATTCCACAGGGGGCTTCAGCCCCAGCATTTT. This codes for CATSREFHRGLQPQHF.

V and J are TRBV4-3 and TRBJ2-3; TRBD2 matches at 9 bases. Looked up from germline, CDR1 is LGHNA and CDR2 is YSLEER. V lost 1 base to trimming and J lost 2 bases; unmatched junction nucleotides: 4. This CDR3 spans 16 amino acids. In DNA, the CDR3 is TGCGCCAGCAGCCAAGTGGCTAGCGGGGCCACAGATACGCAGTATTTT. This codes for CASSQVASGATDTQYF.

This chain joins TRBV28 and TRBJ2-5; 7 bases line up with TRBD1. After removal of 8 bases from V and 6 bases from J, the junction contained 9 bases not matched to a gene. The CDR3 loop spans 13 amino acids. Germline-derived CDR1 and CDR2 are MDHEN and SYDVKM. CDR3 region: CASGNRGLKTQYF. CDR3 coding DNA: TGTGCCAGCGGAAACAGGGGCTTAAAGACCCAGTACTTC.

CDR3 residues: CASSQARGLEQFF. The CDR3 DNA reads as TGTGCCAGCAGCCAAGCCAGAGGACTTGAGCAGTTCTTC. The chain recombines TRBV14 with TRBJ2-1; D possibly corresponds to TRBD2 (5 bases). CDR1 and CDR2 (germline): SGHDN, FVKESK. Trimming cost V 1 base and J 9 bases, with 10 bases left between them. The CDR3 runs 13 residues.

This clone came up a few times. This chain connects TRBV7-9 to TRBJ2-7; tentative D call: TRBD2 (6 bases). This CDR3 region has 17 residues. Trimming took 5 bases from V and 4 from J, leaving 24 bases between them. Per the germline V gene, CDR1 is SEHNR and CDR2 is FQNEAQ (reference sequence). The CDR3 nucleotides are TGTGCCAGCAGCCCCCGGGTTCGGGAGTACGGAAGATACGAGCAGTACTTC. Translation gives CASSPRVREYGRYEQYF.

Only one count was recorded for this clone. V usage is TRBV11-3 and J usage is TRBJ1-1; weak D call: TRBD1 (5 bases). Germline loops: CDR1 SGHNT, CDR2 YENEEA. Trimming left V 4 bases short and J 5 bases short, with 8 bases between. This CDR3 contains 12 residues. Here the CDR3 DNA reads TGTGCCAGCAGCTCCGGGGGGACTGAAGCTTTCTTT. It yields the protein CASSSGGTEAFF.

The CDR3 DNA reads as TGCGCCAGCAGCGGGACTAGCACCTACAATGAGCAGTTCTTC. Protein: CASSGTSTYNEQFF. The chain combines TRBV5-1 with TRBJ2-1; the match to TRBD2 covers 9 bases. The CDR3 length is 14 residues. Germline CDR1 is SGHRS and CDR2 is YFSETQ. V was clipped by 4 bases and J by 2 bases; unmatched bases: 1.

This clone occurred a few times. The rearrangement uses TRBV4-2 and TRBJ1-3, with D possibly being TRBD1 (6 bases). Trimming cost V 1 base and J 0 bases, with 19 bases left between them. The CDR3 is 19 residues long. Germline V gene sequence: CDR1 LGHNA, CDR2 YNFKEQ. The CDR3 nucleotides are TGTGCCAGCAGCCAAGGTGGGGGCAGGGCCCGATACTCTGGAAACACCATATATTTT. This codes for CASSQGGGRARYSGNTIYF.

This chain links TRBV28 with TRBJ2-5; TRBD2 agrees at 10 bases. The CDR3 loop spans 16 amino acids. V was clipped by 2 bases and J by 4 bases; unmatched bases: 7. Germline V gene data show CDR1 as MDHEN and CDR2 as SYDVKM. In nucleotides, the CDR3 is TGTGCCAGCAGTTTAAGTCTAGCGGGAGTTGGAGAGACCCAGTACTTC. Translating it yields CASSLSLAGVGETQYF.

The chain carries TRBV9 and TRBJ2-7; 7 nucleotides agree with TRBD2. This CDR3 has 14 amino acids. The V gene's germline CDR1 is SGDLS and CDR2 YYNGEE. V shed 6 bases and J 7 bases; nucleotides not matched to a gene: 13. The CDR3, as DNA: TGTGCCAGCACCCGGGACTACGGTTGGGAAGAGCAGTACTTC. This gives the protein CASTRDYGWEEQYF.